A few counts support the clone carrying this T cell receptor beta chain. These data come from a study of cytomegalovirus exposure and HLA in healthy donors. On the study more broadly: Earlier work reported approximately 110 million unique TCR beta sequences from roughly 180 million T cells.

Germline V gives CDR1 MNHNS, CDR2 SASEGT. CDR3 length: 16 residues. J was trimmed by 0 bases and V by 3 bases; bases with no gene match: 5. PCR was performed using 60 Vbeta and 13 Jbeta primers. Sequencing used immunoSEQ multiplex PCR; TCRdb keeps in-frame clones, though not all of them. Among about 150,000 clones listed, around three quarters were seen once. The sequenced sample was PBMCs. The origin of this receptor is a woman aged 55-69 years in good health and CMV-seropositive. The chain joins TRBV6-1 to TRBJ1-2; 9 bases line up with TRBD1. This CDR3 reads CASSEVWDRANYGYTF. For the CDR3, the DNA is TGTGCCAGCAGTGAGGTATGGGACAGGGCTAACTATGGCTACACCTTC.